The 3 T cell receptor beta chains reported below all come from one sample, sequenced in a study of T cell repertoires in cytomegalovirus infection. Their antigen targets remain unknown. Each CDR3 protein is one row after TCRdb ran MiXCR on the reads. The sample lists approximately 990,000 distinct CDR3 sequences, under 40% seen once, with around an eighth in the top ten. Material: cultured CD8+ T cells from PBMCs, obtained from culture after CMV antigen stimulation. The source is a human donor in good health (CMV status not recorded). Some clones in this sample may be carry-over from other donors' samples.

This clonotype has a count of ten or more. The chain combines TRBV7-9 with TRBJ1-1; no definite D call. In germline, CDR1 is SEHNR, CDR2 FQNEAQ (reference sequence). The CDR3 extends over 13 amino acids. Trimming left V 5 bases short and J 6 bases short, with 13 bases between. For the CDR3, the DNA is TGTGCCAGCAGCCCCCCTATCGAAGCTGAAGCTTTCTTT. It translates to CASSPPIEAEAFF.

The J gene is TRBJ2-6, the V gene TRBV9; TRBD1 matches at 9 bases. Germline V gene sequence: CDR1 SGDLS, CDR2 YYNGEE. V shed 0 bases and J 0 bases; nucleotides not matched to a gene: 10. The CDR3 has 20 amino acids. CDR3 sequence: CASSVESRDRVYSGANVLTF. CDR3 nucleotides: TGTGCCAGCAGCGTAGAGAGCAGGGACAGGGTATACTCTGGGGCCAACGTCCTGACTTTC.

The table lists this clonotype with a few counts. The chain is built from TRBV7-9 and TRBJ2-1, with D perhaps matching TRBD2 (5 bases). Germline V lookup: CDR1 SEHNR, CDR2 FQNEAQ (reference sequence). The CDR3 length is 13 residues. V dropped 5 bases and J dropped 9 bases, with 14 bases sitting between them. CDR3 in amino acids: CASSPEVSGEQFF. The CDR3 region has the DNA TGTGCCAGCAGCCCGGAGGTCAGCGGTGAGCAGTTCTTC.